This is a list of T cell receptor beta chains from one sample in a study of PD-1 blockade in classical Hodgkin lymphoma. Some clones are missing from TCRdb's copy, which holds only in-frame ones; the method was immunoSEQ multiplex PCR. The sample has 25,000 to 35,000 clones; approximately 79% are singletons. The specimen was CD4+ T cells from blood, collected before the fourth cycle of nivolumab. These TCRs come from a human donor with classical Hodgkin lymphoma. The CDR3 runs from the conserved cysteine through the conserved F or W. The D gene is left open where the match is weak. Some rows mark clone size as missing; the rest say once, few, many or name a class of expanded clone.

v_call,j_call,clone_size,d_call,cdr3_aa,cdr3_nt
TRBV7-8,TRBJ2-4,NA,NA,CASSLGLAGNIQYF,TGTGCCAGCAGCTTGGGGCTAGCTGGAAACATTCAGTACTTC
TRBV2,TRBJ2-3,once,NA,CASGEWGLYTDTQYF,TGTGCCAGCGGGGAATGGGGCCTATACACAGATACGCAGTATTTT
TRBV5-1,TRBJ2-1,NA,NA,CASTGANGVEQFF,TGCGCCAGCACAGGGGCAAACGGGGTTGAGCAGTTCTTC
TRBV7-9,TRBJ1-3,few,NA,CASSPWLGRGNTIYF,TGTGCCAGCAGCCCGTGGCTGGGACGTGGAAACACCATATATTTT
TRBV27,TRBJ2-7,NA,TRBD2,CASSLRGLAGYYEQYF,TGTGCCAGCAGTTTAAGAGGACTAGCGGGTTACTACGAGCAGTACTTC
TRBV5-4,TRBJ2-2,NA,TRBD2,CASSLGGRAETGELFF,TGTGCCAGCAGCTTGGGTGGGAGGGCCGAGACCGGGGAGCTGTTTTTT
TRBV5-1,TRBJ2-7,NA,NA,CASSLGDTSSYEQYF,TGCGCCAGCAGCTTGGGGGACACGAGCTCCTACGAGCAGTACTTC
TRBV5-6,TRBJ1-5,NA,NA,CASSLGNQPQHF,TGTGCCAGCAGCTTGGGCAATCAGCCCCAGCATTTT
TRBV4-3,TRBJ2-3,NA,NA,CASSHEGTRTDTQYF,TGCGCCAGCAGCCATGAGGGAACCCGCACAGATACGCAGTATTTT
TRBV18,TRBJ2-3,NA,NA,CASSPADDADTQYF,TGTGCCAGCTCACCCGCAGATGATGCGGATACGCAGTATTTT
TRBV6-5,TRBJ1-2,NA,NA,CASSPRTGGHGYTF,TGTGCCAGCAGTCCTAGGACGGGGGGACATGGCTACACCTTC
TRBV6-5,TRBJ1-3,NA,NA,CASSYGSVSGNTIYF,TGTGCCAGCAGTTACGGGTCAGTCTCTGGAAACACCATATATTTT
TRBV28,TRBJ2-5,NA,TRBD2,CASSPGLAGQETQYF,TGTGCCAGCAGTCCCGGACTAGCGGGACAAGAGACCCAGTACTTC
TRBV6-6,TRBJ2-7,NA,TRBD2,CASNRLGLVSYEQYF,TGTGCCAGCAATCGTCTAGGACTAGTGTCTTACGAGCAGTACTTC
TRBV10-3,TRBJ1-1,few,NA,CAIKGSPRKAFF,TGTGCCATCAAGGGCTCCCCTCGGAAAGCTTTCTTT
TRBV30,TRBJ2-7,NA,NA,CAWSVGGSSYEQYF,TGTGCCTGGAGTGTAGGAGGGAGCTCCTACGAGCAGTACTTC
TRBV4-2,TRBJ1-2,once,TRBD1,CASSLTPTGQQFNYGYTF,TGTGCCAGCAGCCTTACCCCAACGGGACAGCAATTTAACTATGGCTACACCTTC
TRBV5-1,TRBJ1-2,few,NA,CASSFEGSRGYTF,TGCGCCAGCAGCTTCGAGGGGAGTAGGGGCTACACCTTC
TRBV18,TRBJ2-4,NA,TRBD2,CASSIELAEKNIQYF,TGTGCCAGCTCTATTGAGCTAGCGGAAAAAAACATTCAGTACTTC
TRBV9,TRBJ2-7,NA,TRBD1,CASSVAWGDRGLSEQYF,TGTGCCAGCAGCGTAGCTTGGGGAGACAGGGGGCTGAGCGAGCAGTACTTC
TRBV6-5,TRBJ1-1,few,NA,CASSHGGALNTEAFF,TGTGCCAGCAGTCATGGGGGGGCCTTGAACACTGAAGCTTTCTTT
TRBV4-2,TRBJ2-7,NA,NA,CASSQEPADFYEQYF,TGTGCCAGCAGCCAAGAACCTGCCGATTTCTACGAGCAGTACTTC
TRBV25-1,TRBJ2-4,NA,NA,CASSGTLGVSKNIQYF,TGTGCCAGCAGTGGCACGCTCGGGGTGTCCAAAAACATTCAGTACTTC
TRBV9,TRBJ2-1,NA,NA,CASSLTTGQYNEQFF,TGTGCCAGCAGCTTAACAACGGGGCAGTACAATGAGCAGTTCTTC
TRBV7-8,TRBJ1-2,NA,NA,CASSLAPTDYGYTF,TGTGCCAGCAGCTTAGCCCCGACAGACTATGGCTACACCTTC
TRBV2,TRBJ1-6,NA,NA,CASAGSSYNSPLHF,TGTGCCAGCGCGGGGAGCTCCTATAATTCACCCCTCCACTTT
TRBV30,TRBJ1-5,NA,NA,CAWSVGILQPQHF,TGTGCCTGGAGTGTGGGGATACTCCAGCCCCAGCATTTT
TRBV6-5,TRBJ2-7,few,TRBD2,CASSLLAGGSEQYF,TGTGCCAGCAGCCTTCTAGCGGGGGGCAGCGAGCAGTACTTC
TRBV9,TRBJ1-1,NA,NA,CASSVAPDGGTEAFF,TGTGCCAGCAGCGTAGCCCCTGACGGGGGCACTGAAGCTTTCTTT
TRBV5-8,TRBJ1-4,once,NA,CASKQRGRSNEKLFF,TGTGCCAGCAAACAGAGGGGCAGGTCTAATGAAAAACTGTTTTTT
TRBV11-1,TRBJ2-3,few,NA,CASSLETDTQYF,TGTGCCAGCAGCTTAGAAACAGATACGCAGTATTTT
TRBV28,TRBJ2-1,once,TRBD2,CASSLWPGLAGDLGSYNEQFF,TGTGCCAGCAGTTTATGGCCGGGACTAGCGGGAGATTTAGGCTCCTACAATGAGCAGTTCTTC
TRBV27,TRBJ2-2,NA,NA,CASSFRRTGELFF,TGTGCCAGCAGTTTCAGAAGGACAGGGGAGCTGTTTTTT
TRBV28,TRBJ2-7,once,NA,CASSFQRVYDEQYF,TGTGCCAGCAGTTTTCAGAGGGTGTATGACGAGCAGTACTTC
TRBV5-6,TRBJ1-5,NA,TRBD1,CASSSMALQGANQPQHF,TGTGCCAGCAGTTCTATGGCGCTTCAGGGGGCTAATCAGCCCCAGCATTTT
TRBV29-1,TRBJ1-5,NA,NA,CSAQQGGGNQPQHF,TGCAGCGCACAACAGGGCGGTGGCAATCAGCCCCAGCATTTT
TRBV15,TRBJ2-2,NA,TRBD1,CATSARGQGVTPGELFF,TGTGCCACCAGCGCCCGCGGACAGGGTGTAACCCCCGGGGAGCTGTTTTTT
TRBV29-1,TRBJ1-2,few,TRBD1,CSVVGQGKGYTF,TGCAGCGTTGTGGGACAGGGGAAAGGCTACACCTTC
TRBV6-5,TRBJ1-4,NA,NA,CASVASPGEKLFF,TGTGCCAGCGTAGCGAGTCCTGGGGAAAAACTGTTTTTT
TRBV27,TRBJ2-6,NA,NA,CASSLILSGANVLTF,TGTGCCAGCAGTTTAATCCTCTCTGGGGCCAACGTCCTGACTTTC
TRBV2,TRBJ1-1,NA,NA,CASSEEVDTEAFF,TGTGCCAGCAGCGAAGAAGTTGACACTGAAGCTTTCTTT
TRBV10-1,TRBJ2-1,few,TRBD2,CARSGGAGNEQFF,TGCGCCAGGAGCGGGGGGGCAGGCAATGAGCAGTTCTTC
TRBV5-4,TRBJ1-4,NA,NA,CASSLTGDEKLFF,TGTGCCAGCAGCTTGACGGGGGATGAAAAACTGTTTTTT
TRBV4-3,TRBJ2-1,NA,TRBD2,CASSHVAGEQFF,TGCGCCAGCAGCCATGTAGCGGGTGAGCAGTTCTTC
TRBV28,TRBJ2-5,NA,TRBD1,CASSTPGQGQETQYF,TGTGCCAGCAGTACCCCGGGACAGGGGCAAGAGACCCAGTACTTC
TRBV4-3,TRBJ2-1,NA,NA,CASSQRAGVASGAGFF,NA